Listed here is a single T cell receptor beta chain. Described time point: neoterminal ileum biopsy at postoperative endoscopy, about 6 months after surgery. V dropped 5 bases and J dropped 3 bases, with 8 bases sitting between them. The CDR3 runs 12 residues. Germline V CDR1 and CDR2: SGHVS, FQNEAQ. These data originate in a study of T cell repertoires in ileal Crohn's disease. Sequencing was performed with immunoSEQ multiplex PCR; in TCRdb, only in-frame clones are kept and a portion is missing. Among around 4,200 clones listed, roughly 82% were seen once. Input material: ileal tissue. The chain has TRBV7-8 and TRBJ2-7, with D uncertain. This receptor was identified in an adult with Crohn's disease. CDR3 loop: CASSPVLYEQYF. The CDR3 DNA is TGTGCCAGCAGCCCGGTCCTCTACGAGCAGTACTTC.